These 16 T cell receptor beta chains share one sample of origin, sequenced in a study of early T cells in non-severe SARS-CoV-2 infection. Via MiXCR, TCRdb re-called the 5' RACE reads, giving one row per CDR3 protein. The sample holds some 87,000 distinct CDR3 sequences; 12% are singletons and the top ten take over 2.5%. Sequencing input: whole blood. The receptors come from an adult who was a healthcare worker with PCR-confirmed SARS-CoV-2 infection or an uninfected control (not recorded which).

The chain carries TRBV5-1 and TRBJ2-7; D is undetermined. This CDR3 spans 14 amino acids. V was clipped by 4 bases and J by 0 bases, with 11 bases between them. Germline CDR1 SGHRS, CDR2 YFSETQ. DNA for the CDR3: TGCGCCAGCAGCACCACAGTAACCTCCTACGAGCAGTACTTC. Protein product: CASSTTVTSYEQYF.

The sample holds many counts of this clonotype. This sequence joins TRBV29-1 and TRBJ1-1, with 7 bases aligning to TRBD1. From germline, CDR1 is SQVTM and CDR2 ANQGSEA. The length of the CDR3 is 14 residues. V gave up 7 bases and J gave up 5 bases; unmatched junction bases: 13. For the CDR3, the DNA is TGCAGCGGACGGAACAGGGGTAGGGTTACTGAAGCTTTCTTT. This sequence encodes CSGRNRGRVTEAFF.

This clonotype was seen a handful of times. V gene TRBV11-2 combines with J gene TRBJ2-7, with D unclear. V gave up 5 bases and J gave up 5 bases, with 7 bases separating them. This CDR3 contains 11 residues. Germline V gene data show CDR1 as SGHAT and CDR2 as FQNNGV. The chain's CDR3 is CASSLSNEQYF. The CDR3 nucleotides read TGTGCCAGCAGCCTATCGAACGAGCAGTACTTC.

This sequence joins TRBV7-2 and TRBJ1-2, with TRBD1 as a possible D gene (6 bases). Germline V gene data show CDR1 as SGHTA and CDR2 as FQGNSA. With 0 bases removed from V and 6 bases from J, the gap between germline ends came to 14 bases. This CDR3 is 15 amino acids long. The CDR3 sequence: CASSLARVGGDGYTF. CDR3 DNA sequence: TGTGCCAGCAGCTTAGCCAGAGTAGGGGGTGATGGCTACACCTTC.

This clonotype occurred many times. The V and J genes are TRBV29-1 and TRBJ2-1; 7 bases are shared with TRBD1. The length of the CDR3 is 11 residues. The ends lost 8 bases at V and 5 bases at J; junction bases unmatched: 3. Germline V CDR1 and CDR2: SQVTM, ANQGSEA. The CDR3 DNA follows: TGCAGCCCTGGGACAGACAATGAGCAGTTCTTC. Translation: CSPGTDNEQFF.

This clonotype has at least ten counts. The chain carries TRBV6-1 and TRBJ1-6; D unresolved. This CDR3 is 14 amino acids long. The V gene lost 1 base and the J gene lost 9 bases, with 10 bases spanning the gap. Germline V CDR1 and CDR2: MNHNS, SASEGT. The CDR3 loop reads CASSEGYPGSPLHF. CDR3 coding DNA: TGTGCCAGCAGTGAAGGCTATCCGGGTTCACCCCTCCACTTT.

In its sample, this clonotype was seen many times. The chain employs TRBV7-2 and TRBJ1-1; D may be TRBD1 (5 bases). The CDR3 consists of 18 residues. Trimming removed 4 bases at V and 4 bases at J, with 25 bases between. CDR1 SGHTA and CDR2 FQGNSA come from the germline V gene. CDR3 amino acids: CASSSPPGHNNPATEAFF. Here the CDR3 DNA reads TGTGCCAGCAGCTCCCCTCCAGGGCATAACAACCCCGCCACTGAAGCTTTCTTT.

Many counts were recorded for this clonotype. This rearrangement joins TRBV11-3 to TRBJ1-6; D is uncertain. This CDR3 region has 16 residues. V shed 5 bases and J shed 1 base, with 12 bases lying between them. Germline V gene sequence: CDR1 SGHNT, CDR2 YENEEA. CDR3 in DNA: TGTGCCAGCAGCCCCGGCGGAGGATCCTATAATTCACCCCTCCACTTT. Amino acids: CASSPGGGSYNSPLHF.

This clonotype came up many times. The chain uses TRBV13 and TRBJ1-2; 8 bases match TRBD1. Unmatched junction bases numbered 4, after V lost 3 bases and J lost 4 bases. The CDR3 covers 14 residues. Germline-derived CDR1 and CDR2 are PRHDT and FYEKMQ (reference sequence). The CDR3, as DNA: TGTGCCAGCAGCTTCAGGGGGCTTGTCTATGGCTACACCTTC. This translates into CASSFRGLVYGYTF. Full variable domain (rest looked up from reference TRBV13 and TRBJ1-2): AAGVIQSPRHLIKEKRETATLKCYPIPRHDTVYWYQQGPGQDPQFLISFYEKMQSDKGSIPDRFSAQQFSDYHSELNMSSLELGDSALYFCASSFRGLVYGYTFGSGTRLTVV.

The rearrangement uses TRBV4-1 and TRBJ1-1; D perhaps matches TRBD1 (5 bases). V gave up 1 base and J gave up 6 bases, with 15 bases separating them. Germline assignment: CDR1 MGHRA and CDR2 YSYEKL. The CDR3 loop spans 15 amino acids. The DNA of the CDR3 is TGCGCCAGCAGCCAAGGGTCCTGGGGCGGACCTGAAGCTTTCTTT. Encoded protein: CASSQGSWGGPEAFF.

There are a few counts of this clonotype. The rearrangement links TRBV11-2 to TRBJ2-4; no clear D gene. Trimming removed 4 bases from V and 9 bases from J, with 10 bases in between. The germline gives CDR1 SGHAT, CDR2 FQNNGV. This CDR3 is 12 amino acids long. Here the CDR3 DNA reads TGTGCCAGCAGCTCGAATTTGGGCATTCAGTACTTC. It encodes CASSSNLGIQYF.

At least ten counts were recorded for this clonotype. The V gene is TRBV4-2, the J gene TRBJ1-4; the D is unclear. Germline lookup yields CDR1 LGHNA and CDR2 YNFKEQ. Trimming took 1 base from V and 13 from J, leaving 19 bases between them. This CDR3 has 15 amino acids. The CDR3 nucleotides are TGTGCCAGCAGCCAAGTTCGCGGCAATCGGGCAGGACTGTTTTTT. Residues: CASSQVRGNRAGLFF.

This clonotype appeared many times. The V gene is TRBV7-6, the J gene TRBJ2-4; D unresolved. This CDR3 spans 15 amino acids. V lost 1 base and J lost 0, with 7 bases in between. Germline V gene lookup returns CDR1 SGHVS and CDR2 FNYEAQ. DNA of the CDR3: TGTGCCAGCAGCTTAGGGCCCCTAGCCAAAAACATTCAGTACTTC. Translating it yields CASSLGPLAKNIQYF.

This clonotype was detected ten times or more. This chain joins TRBV3-1 and TRBJ2-3, with D tentatively TRBD1 or TRBD2 (5 bases each). Germline V gene data show CDR1 as LGHDT and CDR2 as YNNKEL (reference sequence). V lost 5 bases and J lost 4, with 19 bases in between. This CDR3 region has 16 residues. The CDR3 region is CASSSRLPSRADTQYF. The CDR3, as DNA: TGTGCCAGCAGCTCGCGACTACCTTCCAGGGCAGATACGCAGTATTTT.

CDR3 amino acids: CASSAQQGLSYGYTF. For the CDR3, the DNA is TGTGCCAGCAGCGCACAACAGGGGCTAAGCTATGGCTACACCTTC. This rearrangement joins TRBV5-4 to TRBJ1-2; 7 bases are a match to TRBD1. The CDR3 covers 15 residues. V lost 4 bases and J lost 4; bases outside the gene matches: 10. Germline loops: CDR1 SGHNT, CDR2 YYREEE (reference sequence).

At least ten counts were recorded for this clonotype. The V gene is TRBV7-3, the J gene TRBJ1-2; 9 bases match TRBD1. Per the germline V gene, CDR1 is SGHTA and CDR2 is FQGTGA. Trimming at V came to 2 bases and at J to 2 bases, leaving 6 bases not matched to a gene. The CDR3 has 16 residues. The CDR3 sequence: CASSLGGQGQNYGYTF. The CDR3, as DNA: TGTGCCAGCAGCTTAGGAGGACAGGGGCAGAACTATGGCTACACCTTC.